The text below deals with one T cell receptor (beta chain). Only in-frame clones appear in the TCRdb table, and some are missing; sequencing was by immunoSEQ multiplex PCR. The data contain some 94,000 clones, approximately 91% of them seen just once; the ten biggest clones take up roughly 9.7%. The CDR3 sequence is 16 residues long. V was clipped by 5 bases and J by 0 bases, with 14 bases between them. CDR1 and CDR2 from the germline V gene are SGHTA and FQGNSA. The sample comes from a study of control samples from healthy donors and cancer patients. The chain recombines TRBV7-2 with TRBJ1-3; D is ambiguous. The sequence was collected from a woman in her 50s with colorectal cancer. The sequenced material came from PBMCs. CDR3: CASSPHQGVSGNTIYF. DNA of the CDR3: TGTGCCAGCAGCCCCCACCAAGGCGTCTCTGGAAACACCATATATTTT.